Below are 27 T cell receptor beta chains sequenced from a single sample in a study of blood T cell repertoires in COVID-19. Here immunoSEQ multiplex PCR was the method, and the copy in TCRdb shows in-frame clones only, minus some. The profile shows under 150,000 clones, 60% to 80% of them singletons. What was sequenced was peripheral blood. Receptor source: a woman aged 45-65 years with active or convalescent COVID-19.

Only one count was recorded for this clone. The V call is TRBV19, the J call TRBJ1-1, with 7 bases that match TRBD1. The germline CDR1 and CDR2 sequences are LNHDA and SQIVND (reference sequence). Trimming at V came to 10 bases and at J to 1 base, leaving 6 bases not matched to a gene. The CDR3 covers 13 residues. Written as DNA, the CDR3 is TGTGCCACCGAGGACAGGTGGAACACTGAAGCTTTCTTT. This encodes CATEDRWNTEAFF.

The V and J genes are TRBV6-6 and TRBJ1-5; 10 bases match TRBD1. The junction had 6 bases not matched to a gene; V was cut back by 7 bases and J by 0 bases. Looked up from germline, CDR1 is MNHNY and CDR2 is SVGAGI (reference sequence). The CDR3 extends over 16 amino acids. The CDR3 here is CASNPRDRGSNQPQHF. The CDR3 region has the DNA TGTGCCAGCAATCCAAGGGACAGGGGTAGCAATCAGCCCCAGCATTTT.

As DNA, the CDR3 is TGTGCCAGTAGGCCTAGCTCCTCCTACGAGCAGTACTTC. Amino acid sequence: CASRPSSSYEQYF. The V call is TRBV19, the J call TRBJ2-7, with D perhaps TRBD2 (5 bases). Trimming stripped 6 bases from V and 0 bases from J, with 9 bases between. Germline lookup yields CDR1 LNHDA and CDR2 SQIVND (reference sequence). This CDR3 is built from 13 residues.

In its sample, this clone was seen once. The rearrangement uses TRBV29-1 and TRBJ2-3, with 8 bases fitting TRBD1. The germline CDR1 and CDR2 sequences are SQVTM and ANQGSEA. The CDR3 is 14 amino acids. V shed 6 bases, J shed 3 bases, and the junction held 8 bases outside the gene matches. The CDR3 loop is CSVSQGAGTDTQYF. CDR3 coding DNA: TGCAGCGTCTCCCAGGGGGCGGGAACAGATACGCAGTATTTT.

In its sample, this clone was seen a few times. The rearrangement uses TRBV5-8 and TRBJ1-2; no clear D. The CDR3 extends over 14 amino acids. Trimming shortened V by 6 bases and J by 0 bases, and 12 bases separated the two germline ends. Germline CDR1 is SGHTS and CDR2 is YDEGEE. The CDR3 nucleotides read TGTGCCAGCACCCTTAACCCGGCTAACTATGGCTACACCTTC. This translates into CASTLNPANYGYTF.

As to this clone: The junction shows a germline mismatch at one end, possibly a read error. The chain recombines TRBV7-9 with TRBJ2-1; the D is unclear. This CDR3 is 16 amino acids long. CDR1 and CDR2 (germline): SEHNR, FQNEAQ (reference sequence). The DNA for the CDR3 is TGTGCCAGCAGCTTAGCGCGCGGTAGCTCCCACAATGAGCAGTTCTTC. Its protein product is CASSLARGSSHNEQFF.

The chain uses TRBV28 and TRBJ2-2; D call uncertain. CDR1 is MDHEN and CDR2 is SYDVKM in the germline V gene. There are 12 residues in the CDR3. Trimming took off 5 bases at V and 1 base at J, with 2 bases between the two ends. The CDR3 DNA sequence: TGTGCCAGCAGTCGGAACACCGGGGAGCTGTTTTTT. This encodes CASSRNTGELFF.

The chain recombines TRBV5-1 with TRBJ2-5; 12 bases match TRBD2. V lost 4 bases, J lost 2 bases, and 0 bases stayed unmatched. CDR3 length: 14 residues. Germline-derived CDR1 and CDR2 are SGHRS and YFSETQ. CDR3 in amino acids: CASSGTSGQETQYF. DNA for the CDR3: TGCGCCAGCAGCGGGACTAGCGGGCAAGAGACCCAGTACTTC.

The CDR3 DNA reads TGCGCCAGCAGCCAAGACATAGCGGGGGGGTACAAGGAGCAGTACTTC. As protein: CASSQDIAGGYKEQYF. The rearrangement links TRBV4-1 to TRBJ2-7; 11 bases map to TRBD2. Trimming cost V 0 bases and J 7 bases; bases outside gene matches: 8. The CDR3 contains 16 residues. CDR1 is MGHRA, CDR2 YSYEKL, per germline.

The rearrangement joins TRBV6-2 or TRBV6-3 to TRBJ2-5; 9 positions match TRBD2. CDR1 and CDR2 from the germline V gene are MNHEY and SVGEGT. The trim removed 1 base at V and 5 bases at J, leaving 5 bases unmatched. This CDR3 has 15 residues. The CDR3 reads CASSYLAGAVETQYF. CDR3 in DNA: TGTGCCAGCAGTTACTTAGCGGGGGCGGTGGAGACCCAGTACTTC.

CDR3 sequence reads: CASSLVAGRNNEQFF. The CDR3 bases are TGCGCCAGCAGCTTGGTGGCAGGGAGGAACAATGAGCAGTTCTTC. V gene TRBV5-1 combines with J gene TRBJ2-1; D is perhaps TRBD2 (6 bases). In germline, CDR1 is SGHRS, CDR2 YFSETQ. The length of the CDR3 is 15 residues. The V gene lost 0 bases and the J gene lost 5 bases, with 12 bases spanning the gap.

The chain combines TRBV11-2 with TRBJ1-6, with D perhaps TRBD1 (6 bases). Germline-derived CDR1 and CDR2 are SGHAT and FQNNGV. There are 14 residues in the CDR3. V gave up 3 bases and J gave up 10 bases, with 13 bases separating them. CDR3 amino acids: CASSLGGLSSPLHF. In nucleotides, the CDR3 is TGTGCCAGCAGCTTGGGGGGGCTTAGCTCACCCCTCCACTTT.

The V and J genes are TRBV7-2 and TRBJ1-1, with D tentatively TRBD1 (5 bases). Germline CDR1 is SGHTA and CDR2 is FQGNSA. The ends were cut back, 0 bases at V and 6 bases at J, with 14 bases in the middle. There are 15 residues in the CDR3. The CDR3 sequence: CASSLATGRAAEAFF. The CDR3, as DNA: TGTGCCAGCAGCTTAGCGACGGGCAGGGCGGCTGAAGCTTTCTTT.

The chain joins TRBV7-9 to TRBJ2-3; TRBD2 might be the D (7 bases). The CDR3 runs to 18 residues. V lost 1 base and J lost 0, with 17 bases in between. CDR1 is SEHNR and CDR2 is FQNEAQ in the germline V gene (reference sequence). CDR3 coding DNA: TGTGCCAGCAGCTTAGGTCAGTTGCGGGGGCCTAGCACAGATACGCAGTATTTT. Its translation: CASSLGQLRGPSTDTQYF.

The chain joins TRBV12-5 to TRBJ1-1, with 7 bases identical to TRBD1. The junction had 2 bases not matched to a gene; V was cut back by 4 bases and J by 0 bases. Germline-derived CDR1 and CDR2 are LGHNT and FRNRAP. The CDR3 totals 14 residues. CDR3 sequence (DNA): TGTGCTAGTGGTTGGACAGGAATGAACACTGAAGCTTTCTTT. Its protein is CASGWTGMNTEAFF.

The rearrangement joins TRBV28 to TRBJ1-2, with TRBD1 matching over 10 bases. This CDR3 spans 15 amino acids. The V segment lost 3 bases and the J segment 6 bases; nucleotides outside the gene matches: 7. Per germline, CDR1 MDHEN and CDR2 SYDVKM. CDR3 nucleotides: TGTGCCAGCAGTTTCATTTTGGACAGGGGGAATGGCTACACCTTC. Protein product: CASSFILDRGNGYTF.

This clone was observed many times. The J gene is TRBJ1-2, the V gene TRBV18; possible D gene TRBD1, 6 bases. Trimming pared 4 bases from V and 0 bases from J, leaving 12 bases between. CDR3 size: 15 residues. The germline V gene encodes CDR1 KGHSH and CDR2 LQKENI. In DNA form, the CDR3 reads TGTGCCAGCTCACTACAGGGCACAGCTAACTATGGCTACACCTTC. As protein: CASSLQGTANYGYTF.

The chain couples TRBV30 to TRBJ1-6; D may be TRBD1 (6 bases). CDR3 size: 14 residues. The V and J ends lost 5 bases and 10 bases respectively, with 18 bases between them. Germline lookup yields CDR1 GTSNPN and CDR2 SVGIG (reference sequence). The CDR3 sequence is CAWQGPTQESPLHF. CDR3 nucleotide sequence: TGTGCCTGGCAGGGGCCCACCCAAGAGTCACCCCTCCACTTT.

The chain is built from TRBV7-2 and TRBJ1-5; D call uncertain. This CDR3 is 14 amino acids long. V was pared by 4 bases and J by 5 bases, with 12 bases between. The V gene's germline CDR1 is SGHTA and CDR2 FQGNSA. CDR3: CASSSGSRDQPQHF. As DNA, the CDR3 is TGTGCCAGCAGCTCCGGGAGTCGCGATCAGCCCCAGCATTTT.

The chain employs TRBV3-1 (or the pseudogene TRBV3-2) and TRBJ1-2; TRBD1 might be the D (5 bases). This CDR3 contains 11 residues. Trimming took off 4 bases at V and 7 bases at J, with 7 bases between the two ends. Germline CDR1 LGHDT, CDR2 YNNKEL (reference sequence). The CDR3 region has the DNA TGTGCCAGCAGCCCCGGGGGTGGCTACACCTTC. It codes for CASSPGGGYTF.

In its sample, this clone was seen once. The chain combines TRBV7-9 with TRBJ2-7, with 9 bases identical to TRBD1. The CDR3 loop spans 17 amino acids. CDR1 and CDR2 from the germline V gene are SEHNR and FQNEAQ (reference sequence). V gave up 4 bases and J gave up 5 bases; unmatched junction bases: 15. This CDR3 reads CASSSPHGGQGMHEQYF. The CDR3 DNA follows: TGTGCCAGCAGCTCACCACACGGGGGACAGGGAATGCACGAGCAGTACTTC. The full variable domain, completed using reference TRBV7-9 and TRBJ2-7, is DTGVSQNPRHKITKRGQNVTFRCDPISEHNRLYWYRQTLGQGPEFLTYFQNEAQLEKSRLLSDRFSAERPKGSFSTLEIQRTEQGDSAMYLCASSSPHGGQGMHEQYFGPGTRLTVT.

The table lists this clone with a few counts. This chain links TRBV5-1 with TRBJ2-2, with D perhaps TRBD1 (6 bases). The CDR3 has 17 residues. Germline V gives CDR1 SGHRS, CDR2 YFSETQ. V lost 0 bases to trimming and J lost 3 bases, with 15 bases between them. In DNA, the CDR3 is TGCGCCAGCAGCTTGGGGCACCGGGACACCCACACCGGGGAGCTGTTTTTT. It yields the protein CASSLGHRDTHTGELFF.

This clone has just a few counts. The chain links TRBV18 to TRBJ2-7; TRBD1 matches at 11 bases. The CDR3 spans 16 residues. Germline V gives CDR1 KGHSH, CDR2 LQKENI. Trimming removed 1 base from V and 2 bases from J; junction bases left unmatched: 4. In nucleotides, the CDR3 is TGTGCCAGCTCACCACAAGGGACAGGGGGGGCCTACGAGCAGTACTTC. Translated, it gives CASSPQGTGGAYEQYF.

The chain has TRBV7-6 and TRBJ1-3; D ambiguous. V lost 6 bases and J lost 0, with 18 bases in between. CDR3 size: 17 residues. Germline CDR1 SGHVS, CDR2 FNYEAQ. The CDR3: CASSRNLAGSSGNTIYF. The CDR3 coding sequence is TGTGCCAGCAGTAGGAACCTCGCGGGGAGCTCTGGAAACACCATATATTTT.

The table lists this clone with a count of one. The CDR3 loop is CASGRGAGANVLTF. The CDR3 coding sequence is TGTGCCAGCGGCAGGGGGGCTGGGGCCAACGTCCTGACTTTC. The V call is TRBV19, the J call TRBJ2-6, with a tentative D call TRBD1 (7 bases). Germline CDR1 and CDR2: LNHDA and SQIVND (reference sequence). This CDR3 has 14 residues. V gave up 9 bases and J gave up 2 bases, with 11 bases separating them.

The rearrangement joins TRBV27 to TRBJ2-7; D perhaps matches TRBD2 (6 bases). V gave up 6 bases and J gave up 6 bases, with 9 bases separating them. The CDR3 has 11 residues. The germline CDR1 and CDR2 sequences are MNHEY and SMNVEV (reference sequence). In nucleotides, the CDR3 is TGTGCCAGCAGCCCGGGGGTCGAGCAGTACTTC. It codes for CASSPGVEQYF.

The rearrangement joins TRBV30 to TRBJ1-2; TRBD1 matches 9 bases. Germline V gene data show CDR1 as GTSNPN and CDR2 as SVGIG (reference sequence). The J segment lost 3 bases and the V segment lost 5 bases, leaving 4 bases of the junction unmatched. There are 13 residues in the CDR3. CDR3 in amino acids: CAWWDRVYYGYTF. The CDR3 nucleotides are TGTGCCTGGTGGGACAGGGTGTACTATGGCTACACCTTC.